The 28 T cell receptor beta chains below were found in one sample sequenced in a study of T cell responses to AZD1222 COVID-19 vaccine. Here immunoSEQ multiplex PCR was the method, and the copy in TCRdb shows in-frame clones only, minus some. This sample has some 160,000 clones; roughly 93% occur once, and the top ten carry 1.9%. The input for sequencing was peripheral blood, taken 28 days after the second AZD1222 dose. Receptors were obtained from an adult who received the AZD1222 COVID-19 vaccine.

This chain joins TRBV15 and TRBJ1-5, with no clear D. Trimming took off 0 bases at V and 9 bases at J, with 6 bases between the two ends. Germline assignment: CDR1 LNHNV and CDR2 YYDKDF (reference sequence). There are 12 residues in the CDR3. Here the CDR3 reads CATSRDMGPQHF. Here the CDR3 DNA reads TGTGCCACCAGCAGAGATATGGGGCCCCAGCATTTT. Full variable domain (remainder filled in from reference TRBV15 and TRBJ1-5): DAMVIQNPRYQVTQFGKPVTLSCSQTLNHNVMYWYQQKSSQAPKLLFHYYDKDFNNEADTPDNFQSRRPNTSFCFLDIRSPGLGDTAMYLCATSRDMGPQHFGDGTRLSIL.

V and J are TRBV19 and TRBJ1-1; perhaps TRBD1 as D (5 bases). Germline V lookup: CDR1 LNHDA, CDR2 SQIVND (reference sequence). V shed 3 bases and J shed 1 base, with 15 bases lying between them. The CDR3 runs 16 residues. CDR3: CASSMLQGDRNTEAFF. The DNA of the CDR3 is TGTGCCAGTAGTATGTTGCAAGGGGATCGGAACACTGAAGCTTTCTTT.

The chain uses TRBV6-5 and TRBJ1-1; D is unresolved. CDR1 and CDR2 (germline): MNHEY, SVGAGI. The germline V and J ends were trimmed by 3 bases and 1 base, with 15 bases remaining between them. This CDR3 spans 16 amino acids. The CDR3 spells CASSYSVNRRNTEAFF. CDR3 nucleotides: TGTGCCAGCAGTTATTCGGTTAACAGACGGAACACTGAAGCTTTCTTT.

In this sample, this clone turned up once. This chain uses TRBV12-5 with TRBJ2-1; D is possibly TRBD1 or TRBD2 (5 bases each). The CDR3 has 17 residues. From germline, CDR1 is LGHNT and CDR2 FRNRAP. Deletions cut 5 bases from V and 3 bases from J, with 20 bases between. The CDR3 spells CASGPGPGRQHYNEQFF. The CDR3 region has the DNA TGTGCTAGTGGTCCGGGCCCTGGGAGACAGCACTACAATGAGCAGTTCTTC.

This rearrangement joins TRBV6-5 to TRBJ2-7; tentative D call: TRBD2 (6 bases). CDR1 and CDR2 from the germline V gene are MNHEY and SVGAGI. Trimming pared 7 bases from V and 3 bases from J, leaving 13 bases between. This CDR3 has 13 residues. The CDR3 spells CASTYSSGYEQYF. In DNA form, the CDR3 reads TGTGCCAGCACCTACAGTAGCGGCTACGAGCAGTACTTC.

This clone was seen once. The genes are TRBV9 and TRBJ1-1; D possibly corresponds to TRBD1 (5 bases). This CDR3 is built from 16 residues. CDR1 SGDLS and CDR2 YYNGEE come from the germline V gene. Trimming shortened V by 2 bases and J by 2 bases, and 16 bases separated the two germline ends. CDR3 in amino acids: CASSVHREGLNTEAFF. The CDR3 DNA sequence: TGTGCCAGCAGCGTCCACCGCGAGGGGCTAAACACTGAAGCTTTCTTT.

The CDR3 sequence: CAWRTPIYPLHF. The CDR3 bases are TGTGCCTGGAGGACTCCCATATATCCCCTCCACTTT. V and J are TRBV30 and TRBJ1-6; D remains unclear. Germline CDR1 GTSNPN, CDR2 SVGIG (reference sequence). Deletions cut 3 bases from V and 13 bases from J, with 13 bases between. CDR3 length: 12 amino acids.

The chain uses TRBV12-3 or TRBV12-4 and TRBJ2-2; D remains unclear. The V gene lost 2 bases and the J gene lost 5 bases, with 6 bases spanning the gap. The CDR3 runs 13 residues. CDR3 amino acids: CASSLLRTGELFF. Written as DNA, the CDR3 is TGTGCCAGCAGTTTACTGAGGACCGGGGAGCTGTTTTTT.

The V gene is TRBV5-1, the J gene TRBJ2-3; D assignment may be TRBD1 or TRBD2 (5 bases each). The CDR3 contains 14 residues. Germline CDR1 is SGHRS and CDR2 is YFSETQ. Trimming removed 4 bases at V and 2 bases at J, with 11 bases between. CDR3 DNA: TGCGCCAGCAGCAGGGGAGACAACACAGATACGCAGTATTTT. Translated: CASSRGDNTDTQYF.

This rearrangement joins TRBV12-3 or TRBV12-4 to TRBJ2-5, with D possibly matching TRBD2 (5 bases). CDR3 length: 13 amino acids. The V end lost 3 bases, the J end lost 5 bases, and 10 bases lay between the germline ends. The CDR3 DNA reads TGTGCCAGCAGTTTGAGGACGGGGGAGACCCAGTACTTC. It specifies CASSLRTGETQYF.

V is TRBV29-1 and J is TRBJ1-5; possibly TRBD1 for D (5 bases). CDR1 SQVTM and CDR2 ANQGSEA come from the germline V gene. The germline V and J ends were trimmed by 5 bases and 0 bases, with 11 bases remaining between them. This CDR3 spans 14 amino acids. The DNA of the CDR3 is TGCAGCGTTTCCCAGGGTTATAGCAATCAGCCCCAGCATTTT. As protein: CSVSQGYSNQPQHF.

This clone occurred once. V and J are TRBV6-5 and TRBJ2-5; D unresolved. V lost 0 bases, J lost 3 bases, and 11 bases lay in between. The CDR3 runs to 15 residues. Germline-derived CDR1 and CDR2 are MNHEY and SVGAGI. The CDR3 loop is CASSYSGRLKETQYF. The CDR3 DNA sequence: TGTGCCAGCAGTTACTCGGGCAGGCTGAAAGAGACCCAGTACTTC.

The gene calls are TRBV7-9 and TRBJ1-1, with 7 positions matching TRBD1. V gave up 2 bases and J gave up 3 bases; unmatched junction bases: 12. The CDR3 has 17 amino acids. CDR1 and CDR2 (germline): SEHNR, FQNEAQ (reference sequence). The CDR3 here is CASSLSMGQIPYTEAFF. Here the CDR3 DNA reads TGTGCCAGCAGCTTATCTATGGGACAGATACCCTACACTGAAGCTTTCTTT.

The rearrangement links TRBV9 to TRBJ1-4; TRBD1 is a possible D gene (5 bases). Germline CDR1 and CDR2: SGDLS and YYNGEE. This CDR3 region has 13 residues. V lost 4 bases and J lost 5, with 9 bases in between. The CDR3 region is CASSPWDNEKLFF. CDR3 in DNA: TGTGCCAGCAGCCCTTGGGACAATGAAAAACTGTTTTTT.

This clone was seen just once. The genes are TRBV7-2 and TRBJ1-2, with a possible D match to TRBD1 (6 bases). CDR1 is SGHTA and CDR2 is FQGNSA in the germline V gene. V was pared by 3 bases and J by 3 bases, with 20 bases between. This CDR3 has 17 amino acids. CDR3 DNA sequence: TGTGCCAGCAGCTTTTCCCAGCGGGGGGGCGCGGACTATGGCTACACCTTC. It translates to CASSFSQRGGADYGYTF.

The chain links TRBV2 to TRBJ1-5, with TRBD1 as a possible D gene (6 bases). The length of the CDR3 is 13 residues. Trimming took off 6 bases at V and 2 bases at J, with 8 bases between the two ends. Per germline, CDR1 SNHLY and CDR2 FYNNEI. The CDR3 protein is CASRRQGNQPQHF. The CDR3, as DNA: TGTGCCAGCAGAAGACAGGGCAATCAGCCCCAGCATTTT.

The chain combines TRBV18 with TRBJ2-1, with 10 bases matching TRBD2. The CDR3 totals 15 residues. Trimming cost V 1 base and J 4 bases; bases outside gene matches: 1. Looked up from germline, CDR1 is KGHSH and CDR2 is LQKENI. The CDR3 coding sequence is TGTGCCAGCTCACCACTAGCGGGGGGTTACAATGAGCAGTTCTTC. This sequence encodes CASSPLAGGYNEQFF.

The chain couples TRBV9 to TRBJ2-7, with a tentative D call TRBD2 (5 bases). CDR3 length equals 11 residues. The V gene lost 5 bases and the J gene lost 4 bases, with 7 bases spanning the gap. CDR1 SGDLS and CDR2 YYNGEE come from the germline V gene. Here the CDR3 DNA reads TGTGCCAGCAGTCGGGGTTACGAGCAGTACTTC. Its translation: CASSRGYEQYF.

The genes are TRBV2 and TRBJ2-1; weak D call: TRBD2 (5 bases). V lost 6 bases, J lost 6 bases, and 12 bases lay in between. Per the germline V gene, CDR1 is SNHLY and CDR2 is FYNNEI. The CDR3 has 13 amino acids. The CDR3 DNA reads TGTGCCAGCAGCTCCCCGGAGGTCAATGAGCAGTTCTTC. Residues: CASSSPEVNEQFF.

The genes are TRBV15 and TRBJ1-2, with TRBD1 as a possible D gene (6 bases). Germline CDR1 and CDR2: LNHNV and YYDKDF (reference sequence). This CDR3 contains 15 residues. The V end was cut by 1 base, the J end by 4 bases, with 13 bases between. CDR3 loop: CATSRVSGVGYGYTF. The DNA for the CDR3 is TGTGCCACCAGCAGAGTGTCAGGGGTTGGCTATGGCTACACCTTC.

The V and J genes are TRBV5-5 and TRBJ1-4, with a weak D call TRBD1 (5 bases). This CDR3 comprises 14 residues. V lost 0 bases and J lost 7, with 10 bases in between. The germline V gene encodes CDR1 SGHKS and CDR2 YYEKEE (reference sequence). CDR3 residues: CASSLARVGEKLFF. The DNA of the CDR3 is TGTGCCAGCAGCTTGGCCAGGGTGGGTGAAAAACTGTTTTTT.

This clone was observed a single time. V is TRBV10-3 and J is TRBJ2-5, with TRBD1 matching 9 bases. The junction had 9 bases not matched to a gene; V was cut back by 10 bases and J by 3 bases. CDR1 and CDR2 (germline): ENHRY, SYGVKD. CDR3 length: 14 amino acids. CDR3 loop: CATANRDREETQYF. DNA of the CDR3: TGTGCCACAGCGAACCGGGACAGGGAAGAGACCCAGTACTTC.

V usage is TRBV6-5 and J usage is TRBJ2-7, with TRBD1 matching 7 bases. V shed 2 bases, J shed 12 bases, and the junction held 16 bases outside the gene matches. This CDR3 has 15 amino acids. In germline, CDR1 is MNHEY, CDR2 SVGAGI. The CDR3 protein is CASSYDHPRQGSLYF. CDR3 nucleotide sequence: TGTGCCAGCAGTTACGACCACCCGAGACAGGGTTCGTTGTACTTC.

This chain joins TRBV6-6 and TRBJ2-7, with D uncertain. Germline assignment: CDR1 MNHNY and CDR2 SVGAGI (reference sequence). This CDR3 is 15 amino acids long. V lost 2 bases, J lost 1 base, and 12 bases lay in between. The CDR3 here is CASSYLLGVSYEQYF. The CDR3 region has the DNA TGTGCCAGCAGTTACCTCCTAGGAGTATCCTACGAGCAGTACTTC.

The chain joins TRBV6-5 to TRBJ2-3; 14 bases match TRBD2. The CDR3 loop spans 15 amino acids. Trimming removed 7 bases from V and 4 bases from J; junction bases left unmatched: 4. CDR1 and CDR2 (germline): MNHEY, SVGAGI. The chain's CDR3 is CASTPGLAGADTQYF. In DNA form, the CDR3 reads TGTGCCAGCACTCCGGGACTAGCGGGAGCAGATACGCAGTATTTT.

V gene TRBV19 combines with J gene TRBJ1-2; D call uncertain. CDR1 and CDR2 from the germline V gene are LNHDA and SQIVND (reference sequence). The V end was cut by 3 bases, the J end by 7 bases, with 18 bases between. The CDR3 contains 15 residues. DNA of the CDR3: TGTGCCAGTAGTATCGACCCCAACGGGTTAGGTGGCTACACCTTC. Amino acids: CASSIDPNGLGGYTF. The whole variable domain, remainder taken from reference TRBV19 and TRBJ1-2, is DGGITQSPKYLFRKEGQNVTLSCEQNLNHDAMYWYRQDPGQGLRLIYYSQIVNDFQKGDIAEGYSVSREKKESFPLTVTSAQKNPTAFYLCASSIDPNGLGGYTFGSGTRLTVV.

The rearrangement links TRBV5-1 to TRBJ2-1, with 8 bases that match TRBD2. Germline CDR1 is SGHRS and CDR2 is YFSETQ. This CDR3 has 14 residues. With V trimmed by 0 bases and J by 9 bases, 5 bases remained unmatched. The CDR3 coding sequence is TGCGCCAGCAGCTTGGTCCGGGAGGGTAGTGAGCAGTTCTTC. Translation gives CASSLVREGSEQFF.

V and J are TRBV5-1 and TRBJ2-6; D is unresolved. CDR3 length equals 16 residues. V was cut by 0 bases and J by 4 bases, with 11 bases left in between. Germline CDR1 reads SGHRS; CDR2 reads YFSETQ. The CDR3 nucleotides are TGCGCCAGCAGCTTGGACCCCGGGCCCGGGGCCAACGTCCTGACTTTC. Translating gives CASSLDPGPGANVLTF. The whole variable domain, remainder taken from reference TRBV5-1 and TRBJ2-6, is KAGVTQTPRYLIKTRGQQVTLSCSPISGHRSVSWYQQTPGQGLQFLFEYFSETQRNKGNFPGRFSGRQFSNSRSEMNVSTLELGDSALYLCASSLDPGPGANVLTFGAGSRLTVL.